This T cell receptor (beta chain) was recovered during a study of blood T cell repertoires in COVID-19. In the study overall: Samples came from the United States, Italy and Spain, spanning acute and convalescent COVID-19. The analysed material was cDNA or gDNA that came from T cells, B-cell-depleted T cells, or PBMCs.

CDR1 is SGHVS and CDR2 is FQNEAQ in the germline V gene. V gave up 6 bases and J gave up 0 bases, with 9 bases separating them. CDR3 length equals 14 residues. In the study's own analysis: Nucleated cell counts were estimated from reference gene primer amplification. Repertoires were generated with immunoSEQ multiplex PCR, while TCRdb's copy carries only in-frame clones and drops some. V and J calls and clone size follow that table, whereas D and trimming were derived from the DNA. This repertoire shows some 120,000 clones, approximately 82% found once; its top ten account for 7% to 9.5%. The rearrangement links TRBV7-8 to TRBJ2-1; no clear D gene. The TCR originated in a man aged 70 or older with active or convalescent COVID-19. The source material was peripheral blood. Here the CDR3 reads CASRNRDSYNEQFF. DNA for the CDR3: TGTGCCAGCAGGAACAGAGACTCCTACAATGAGCAGTTCTTC. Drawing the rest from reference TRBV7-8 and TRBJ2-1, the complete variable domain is GAGVSQSPRYKVAKRGQDVALRCDPISGHVSLFWYQQALGQGPEFLTYFQNEAQLDKSGLPSDRFFAERPEGSVSTLKIQRTQQEDSAVYLCASRNRDSYNEQFFGPGTRLTVL.